This TCR beta chain emerged from a study of control samples from healthy donors and cancer patients. The repertoire was sequenced with immunoSEQ multiplex PCR; TCRdb's copy has only in-frame clones and lacks some. The table records roughly 180,000 clones, around 92% of them present only once. From germline, CDR1 is MNHEY and CDR2 SVGAGI. The CDR3 consists of 16 residues. V lost 0 bases to trimming and J lost 1 base, with 12 bases between them. The receptor was derived from a woman aged 40 to 50 in good health. Sequencing was performed on blood. The gene calls are TRBV6-5 and TRBJ1-1, with no clear D. In DNA, the CDR3 is TGTGCCAGCAGTTACTCTTATGGCAGACGGAACACTGAAGCTTTCTTT. Its translation is CASSYSYGRRNTEAFF.